The rows below give T cell receptor beta chains drawn from one sample of a study of long-term antiretroviral therapy in people with HIV. Data came from immunoSEQ multiplex PCR; TCRdb stores just in-frame clones and leaves some out. This sample has around 23,000 clones, with about 80% found just once. This specimen was unsorted PBMCs, taken 0.3 years after starting antiretroviral therapy. The source is a man in his forties or fifties with HIV. The CDR3 runs from the conserved cysteine through the conserved F or W. D genes are given only for firm matches. Clone size, where shown, is once, few, many, or a class for clones that have expanded.

len | abundance | j_gene | d_gene | v_gene | CDR3nt | CDR3aa
14 | NA | TRBJ1-1 | NA | TRBV5-1 | TGCGCCAGCAGCTTGGGAGGGCAGAACACTGAAGCTTTCTTT | CASSLGGQNTEAFF
14 | once | TRBJ2-3 | NA | TRBV7-3 | TGTGCCAGCAGCTTAACAGGTTCGGGGGATACGCAGTATTTT | CASSLTGSGDTQYF
15 | NA | TRBJ1-1 | NA | TRBV6-5 | TGTGCCAGCAGTTCGCTCGGGGGGCCGGGCACTGAAGCTTTCTTT | CASSSLGGPGTEAFF
13 | NA | TRBJ1-2 | NA | TRBV5-6 | TGTGCCAGCAGCTTGACAGCTAACTATGGCTACACCTTC | CASSLTANYGYTF
16 | NA | TRBJ2-7 | TRBD2 | TRBV5-1 | TGCGCCAGCAGCTTGGGTTTACTAGCGGGAGTCTACGAGCAGTACTTC | CASSLGLLAGVYEQYF
11 | NA | TRBJ1-2 | NA | TRBV6-1 | TGTGCCAGCAGCATTAACTATGGCTACACCTTC | CASSINYGYTF
16 | NA | TRBJ1-1 | TRBD1 | TRBV5-1 | TGCGCCAGCAGCTTGGACAGACCAGGGGGGAACACTGAAGCTTTCTTT | CASSLDRPGGNTEAFF
15 | NA | TRBJ1-2 | TRBD1 | TRBV4-3 | TGCGCCAGCGTGCGGAAATACAGGGGGGACTATGGCTACACCTTC | CASVRKYRGDYGYTF
16 | few | TRBJ2-2 | NA | TRBV7-6 | TGTGCCAGCAGCTCAGGGCCGTTCGCGAACACCGGGGAGCTGTTTTTT | CASSSGPFANTGELFF
11 | NA | TRBJ2-2 | NA | TRBV5-8 | TGTGCCAGCAGCTTGTCCGGGGAGCTGTTTTTT | CASSLSGELFF
13 | NA | TRBJ2-1 | NA | TRBV29-1 | TGCAGCGTTGACAGGGTCTCCTACAATGAGCAGTTCTTC | CSVDRVSYNEQFF
16 | NA | TRBJ1-3 | NA | TRBV28 | TGTGCCAGCAGCCGTCCTGGCCGGGATTTGGGAAACACCATATATTTT | CASSRPGRDLGNTIYF
14 | few | TRBJ2-7 | TRBD1 | TRBV27 | TGTGCCAGCAGTTTAATAGGACAGGGCGACGAGCAGTACTTC | CASSLIGQGDEQYF
20 | NA | TRBJ2-6 | TRBD1 | TRBV4-1 | TGCGCCAGCAGCCATCCACGCTCCAGGGGGCCCCTCTCTGGGGCCAACGTCCTGACTTTC | CASSHPRSRGPLSGANVLTF
15 | NA | TRBJ2-3 | TRBD2 | TRBV7-2 | TGTGCCAGCAGCTTGACTAGCGGGAGGACAGATACGCAGTATTTT | CASSLTSGRTDTQYF
15 | NA | TRBJ2-7 | TRBD2 | TRBV5-5 | TGTGCAAGTGGGGGGTTGGGGACTAGCGTCTCCGAGCAGTACTTC | CASGGLGTSVSEQYF
15 | NA | TRBJ2-5 | NA | TRBV19 | TGTGCCAGTAAATGGGGCAGGGGAACCCAAGAGACCCAGTACTTC | CASKWGRGTQETQYF
14 | NA | TRBJ2-7 | NA | TRBV21-1 | TGTGCCAGCGACGGGGACACGCTTACCTACGAGCAGTACTTC | CASDGDTLTYEQYF
15 | NA | TRBJ2-6 | NA | TRBV10-2 | TGCGCCAGCCTAAGGGGATCCTCTGGGGCCAACGTCCTGACTTTC | CASLRGSSGANVLTF
15 | NA | TRBJ1-2 | NA | TRBV15 | TGTGCCACCAGCAGAGAGAAAGGGGTCAGCTATGGCTACACCTTC | CATSREKGVSYGYTF
14 | NA | TRBJ1-5 | NA | TRBV19 | TGTGCCAGTAGTATCGAGGCAGGGTACCAGCCCCAGCATTTT | CASSIEAGYQPQHF
16 | NA | TRBJ2-7 | NA | TRBV7-9 | TGTGCCAGCAGCTTAGGGTGGGGGCAGCGGAGGGACGAGCAGTACTTC | CASSLGWGQRRDEQYF